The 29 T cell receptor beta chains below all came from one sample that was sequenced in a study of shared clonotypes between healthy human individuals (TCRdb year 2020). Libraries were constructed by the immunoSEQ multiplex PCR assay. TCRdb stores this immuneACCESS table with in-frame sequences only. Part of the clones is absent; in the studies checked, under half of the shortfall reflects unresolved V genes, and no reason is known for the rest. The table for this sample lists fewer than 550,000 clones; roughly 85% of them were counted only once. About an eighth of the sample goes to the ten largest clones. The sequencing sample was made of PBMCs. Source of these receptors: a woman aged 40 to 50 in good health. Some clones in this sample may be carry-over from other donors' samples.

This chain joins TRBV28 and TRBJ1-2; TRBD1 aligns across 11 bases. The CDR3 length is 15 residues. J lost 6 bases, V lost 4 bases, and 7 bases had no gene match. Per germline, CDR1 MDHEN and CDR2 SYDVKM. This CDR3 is CASSSIGQGADGYTF. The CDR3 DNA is TGTGCCAGCAGTTCAATTGGACAGGGGGCGGATGGCTACACCTTC.

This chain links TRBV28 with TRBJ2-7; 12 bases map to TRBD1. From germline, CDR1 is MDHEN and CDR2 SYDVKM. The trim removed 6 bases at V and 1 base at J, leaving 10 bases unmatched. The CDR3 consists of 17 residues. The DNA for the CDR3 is TGTGCCAGCAGGGGACAGGGGGCGAGGGGCAGGTCCTACGAGCAGTACTTC. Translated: CASRGQGARGRSYEQYF.

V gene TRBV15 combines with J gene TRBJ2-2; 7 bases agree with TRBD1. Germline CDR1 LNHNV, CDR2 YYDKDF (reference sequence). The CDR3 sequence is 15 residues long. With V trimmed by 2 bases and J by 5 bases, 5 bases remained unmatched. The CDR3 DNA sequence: TGTGCCACCAGCAGAAACAGGGGTGAGACCGGGGAGCTGTTTTTT. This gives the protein CATSRNRGETGELFF. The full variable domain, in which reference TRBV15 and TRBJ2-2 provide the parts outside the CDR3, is DAMVIQNPRYQVTQFGKPVTLSCSQTLNHNVMYWYQQKSSQAPKLLFHYYDKDFNNEADTPDNFQSRRPNTSFCFLDIRSPGLGDTAMYLCATSRNRGETGELFFGEGSRLTVL.

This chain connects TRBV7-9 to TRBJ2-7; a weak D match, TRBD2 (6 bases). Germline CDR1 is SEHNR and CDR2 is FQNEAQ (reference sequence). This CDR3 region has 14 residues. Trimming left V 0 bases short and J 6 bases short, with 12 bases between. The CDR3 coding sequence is TGTGCCAGCAGCTTAGCGGGTGGAGGGCGCGAGCAGTACTTC. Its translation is CASSLAGGGREQYF.

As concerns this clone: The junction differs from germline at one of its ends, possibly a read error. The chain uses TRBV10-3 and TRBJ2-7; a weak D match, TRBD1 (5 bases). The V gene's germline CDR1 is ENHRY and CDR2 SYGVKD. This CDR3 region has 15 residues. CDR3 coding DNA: TGTGCCATCAGTGAGGCGACAGTCGGCTCCGACGAGCAGTACTTC. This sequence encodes CAISEATVGSDEQYF.

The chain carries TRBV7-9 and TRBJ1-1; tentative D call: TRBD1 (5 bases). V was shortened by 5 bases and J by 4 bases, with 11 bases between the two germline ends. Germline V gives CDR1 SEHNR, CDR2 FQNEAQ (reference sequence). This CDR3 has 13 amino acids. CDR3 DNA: TGTGCCAGCAGCACCCAGGGTTTCACTGAAGCTTTCTTT. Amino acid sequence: CASSTQGFTEAFF.

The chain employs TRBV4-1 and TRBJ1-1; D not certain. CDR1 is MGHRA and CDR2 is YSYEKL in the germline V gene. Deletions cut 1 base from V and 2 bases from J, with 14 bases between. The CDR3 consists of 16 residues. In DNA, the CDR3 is TGCGCCAGCAGCCAAGGAATTGAGGGTTACAACACTGAAGCTTTCTTT. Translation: CASSQGIEGYNTEAFF.

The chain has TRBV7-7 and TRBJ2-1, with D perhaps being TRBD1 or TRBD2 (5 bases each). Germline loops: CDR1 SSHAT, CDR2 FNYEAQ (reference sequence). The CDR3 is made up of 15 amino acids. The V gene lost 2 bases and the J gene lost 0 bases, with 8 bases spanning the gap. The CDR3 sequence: CASSLFGGSYNEQFF. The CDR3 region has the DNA TGTGCCAGCAGCTTATTTGGGGGCTCCTACAATGAGCAGTTCTTC.

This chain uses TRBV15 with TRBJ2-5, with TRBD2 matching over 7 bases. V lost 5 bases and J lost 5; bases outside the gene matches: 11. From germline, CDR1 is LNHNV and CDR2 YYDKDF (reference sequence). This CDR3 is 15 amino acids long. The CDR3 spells CATSARYGEGETQYF. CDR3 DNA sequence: TGTGCCACCAGCGCCCGATATGGGGAGGGGGAGACCCAGTACTTC.

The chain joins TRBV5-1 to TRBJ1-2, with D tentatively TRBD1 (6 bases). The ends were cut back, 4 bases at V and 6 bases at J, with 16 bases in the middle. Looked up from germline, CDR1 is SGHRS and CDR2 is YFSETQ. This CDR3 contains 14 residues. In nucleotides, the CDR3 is TGCGCCAGCAGCCCGGACAGTTCGTATGATGGCTACACCTTC. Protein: CASSPDSSYDGYTF.

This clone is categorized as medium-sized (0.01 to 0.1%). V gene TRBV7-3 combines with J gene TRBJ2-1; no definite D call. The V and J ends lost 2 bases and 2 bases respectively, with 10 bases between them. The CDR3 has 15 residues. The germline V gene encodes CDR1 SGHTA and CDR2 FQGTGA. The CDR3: CASSLVPEAYNEQFF. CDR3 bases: TGTGCCAGCAGCTTAGTTCCAGAGGCCTACAATGAGCAGTTCTTC.

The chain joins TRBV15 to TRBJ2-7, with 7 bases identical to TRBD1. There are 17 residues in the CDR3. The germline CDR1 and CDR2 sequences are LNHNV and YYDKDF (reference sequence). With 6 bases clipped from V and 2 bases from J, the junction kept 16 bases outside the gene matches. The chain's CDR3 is CATSRAKGTESTYEQYF. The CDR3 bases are TGTGCCACCAGTCGAGCCAAAGGGACAGAATCAACCTACGAGCAGTACTTC.

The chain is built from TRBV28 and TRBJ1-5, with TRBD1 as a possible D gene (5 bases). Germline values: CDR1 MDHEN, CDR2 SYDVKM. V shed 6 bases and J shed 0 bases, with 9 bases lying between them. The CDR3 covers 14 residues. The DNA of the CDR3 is TGTGCCAGCAGACCCCAGGGTAGCAATCAGCCCCAGCATTTT. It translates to CASRPQGSNQPQHF.

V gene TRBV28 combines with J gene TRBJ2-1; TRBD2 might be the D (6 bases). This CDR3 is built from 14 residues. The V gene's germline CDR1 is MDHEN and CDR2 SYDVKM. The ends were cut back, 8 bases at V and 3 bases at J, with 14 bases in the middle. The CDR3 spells CASVSGNSYNEQFF. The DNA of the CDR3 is TGTGCCAGCGTTAGCGGCAACAGCTACAATGAGCAGTTCTTC.

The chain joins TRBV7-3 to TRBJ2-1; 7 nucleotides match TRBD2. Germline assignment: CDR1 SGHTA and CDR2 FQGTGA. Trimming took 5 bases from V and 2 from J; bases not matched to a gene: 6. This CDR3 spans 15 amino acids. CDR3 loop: CASSPRTRPYNEQFF. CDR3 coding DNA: TGTGCCAGCAGCCCCAGGACTAGACCCTACAATGAGCAGTTCTTC.

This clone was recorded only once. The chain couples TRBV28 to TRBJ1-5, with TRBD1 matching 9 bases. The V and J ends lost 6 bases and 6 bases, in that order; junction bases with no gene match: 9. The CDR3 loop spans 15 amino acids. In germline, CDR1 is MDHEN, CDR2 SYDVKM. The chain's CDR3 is CASSQTGGWGQPQHF. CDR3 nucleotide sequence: TGTGCCAGCAGCCAAACAGGGGGCTGGGGTCAGCCCCAGCATTTT.

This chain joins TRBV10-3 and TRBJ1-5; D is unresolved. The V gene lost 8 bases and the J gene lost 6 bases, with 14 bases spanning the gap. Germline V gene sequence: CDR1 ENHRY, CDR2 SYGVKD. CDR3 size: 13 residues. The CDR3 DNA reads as TGTGCCATCCGAGAAAGGGCCGGTCAGCCCCAGCATTTT. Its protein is CAIRERAGQPQHF.

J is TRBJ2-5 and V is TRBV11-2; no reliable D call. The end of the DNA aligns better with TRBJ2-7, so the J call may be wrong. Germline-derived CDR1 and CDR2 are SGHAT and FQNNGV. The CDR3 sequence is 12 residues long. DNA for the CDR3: TGTGCCAGCAGCTTAGTCTCCTACGAGCAGTACTTC. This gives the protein CASSLVSYEQYF.

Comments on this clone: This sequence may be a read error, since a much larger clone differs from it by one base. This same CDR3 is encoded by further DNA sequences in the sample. CDR3 sequence (DNA): TGCAGCGTTGAGGCGGGACTTCGACACTACAACGAGCAGTTCTTC. Its translation: CSVEAGLRHYNEQFF. The J gene is TRBJ2-1, the V gene TRBV29-1; TRBD2 might be the D (6 bases). The CDR3 covers 15 residues. Germline CDR1 is SQVTM and CDR2 is ANQGSEA.

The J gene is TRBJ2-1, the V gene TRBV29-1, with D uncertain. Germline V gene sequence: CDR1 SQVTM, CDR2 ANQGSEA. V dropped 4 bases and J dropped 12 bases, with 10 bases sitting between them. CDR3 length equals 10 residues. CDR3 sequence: CSVVIRGQFF. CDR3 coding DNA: TGCAGCGTTGTCATCAGAGGGCAGTTCTTC.

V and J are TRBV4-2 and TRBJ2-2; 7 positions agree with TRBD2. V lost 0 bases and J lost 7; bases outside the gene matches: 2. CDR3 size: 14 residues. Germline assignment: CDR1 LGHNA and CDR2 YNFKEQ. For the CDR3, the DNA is TGTGCCAGCAGCCAAGATCGGGGGGTCGGGGAGCTGTTTTTT. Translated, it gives CASSQDRGVGELFF.

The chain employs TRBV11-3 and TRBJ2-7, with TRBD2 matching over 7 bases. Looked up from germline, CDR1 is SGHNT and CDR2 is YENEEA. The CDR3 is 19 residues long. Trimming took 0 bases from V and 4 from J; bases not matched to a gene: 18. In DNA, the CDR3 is TGTGCCAGCAGCTTAGATGGAGGCCTCGAGTGGGAGGGCACGTACGAGCAGTACTTC. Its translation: CASSLDGGLEWEGTYEQYF.

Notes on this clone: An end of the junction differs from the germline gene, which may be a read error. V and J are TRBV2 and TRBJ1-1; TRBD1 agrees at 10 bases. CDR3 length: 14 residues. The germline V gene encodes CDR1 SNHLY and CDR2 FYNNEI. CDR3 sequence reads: CASREETGGLSAFF. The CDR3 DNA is TGTGCCAGCAGGGAAGAGACAGGGGGCTTATCGGCTTTCTTT. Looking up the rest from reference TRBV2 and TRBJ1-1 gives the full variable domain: EPEVTQTPSHQVTQMGQEVILRCVPISNHLYFYWYRQILGQKVEFLVSFYNNEISEKSEIFDDQFSVERPDGSNFTLKIRSTKLEDSAMYFCASREETGGLSAFFGQGTRLTVV.

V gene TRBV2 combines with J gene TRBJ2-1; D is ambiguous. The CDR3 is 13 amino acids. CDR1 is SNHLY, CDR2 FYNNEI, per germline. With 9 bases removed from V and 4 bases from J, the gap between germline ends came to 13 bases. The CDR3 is CASGPTLYNEQFF. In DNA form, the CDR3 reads TGTGCCAGTGGACCAACACTTTACAATGAGCAGTTCTTC.

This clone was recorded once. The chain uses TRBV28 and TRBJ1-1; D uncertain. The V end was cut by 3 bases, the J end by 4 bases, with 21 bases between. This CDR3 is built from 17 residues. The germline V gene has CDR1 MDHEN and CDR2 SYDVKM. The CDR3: CASSFVQLSRSSTEAFF. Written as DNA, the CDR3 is TGTGCCAGCAGTTTTGTCCAATTATCCCGGAGTAGCACTGAAGCTTTCTTT.

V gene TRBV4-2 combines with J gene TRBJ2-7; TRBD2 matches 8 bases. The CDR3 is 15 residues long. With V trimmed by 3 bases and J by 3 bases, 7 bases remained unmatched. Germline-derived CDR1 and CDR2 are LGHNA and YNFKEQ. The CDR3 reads CASSHQAGEVYEQYF. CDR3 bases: TGTGCCAGCAGCCACCAAGCGGGAGAAGTCTACGAGCAGTACTTC.

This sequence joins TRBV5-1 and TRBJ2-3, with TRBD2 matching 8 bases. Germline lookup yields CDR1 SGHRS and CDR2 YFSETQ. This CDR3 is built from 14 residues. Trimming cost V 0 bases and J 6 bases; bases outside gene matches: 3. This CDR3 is CASSLVSGTDTQYF. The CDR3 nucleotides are TGCGCCAGCAGCTTGGTTAGCGGGACGGATACGCAGTATTTT.

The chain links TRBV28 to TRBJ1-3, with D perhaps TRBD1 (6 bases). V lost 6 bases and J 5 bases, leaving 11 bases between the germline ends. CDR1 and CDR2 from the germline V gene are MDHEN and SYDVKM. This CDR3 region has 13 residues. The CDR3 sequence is CASRVQGRNTIYF. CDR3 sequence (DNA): TGTGCCAGCAGGGTCCAGGGGAGAAACACCATATATTTT.

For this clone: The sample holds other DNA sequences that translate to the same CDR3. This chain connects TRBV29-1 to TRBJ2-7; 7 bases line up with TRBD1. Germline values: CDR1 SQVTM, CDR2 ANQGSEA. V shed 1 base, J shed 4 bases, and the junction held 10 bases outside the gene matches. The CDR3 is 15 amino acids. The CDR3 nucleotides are TGCAGCGTTGAAGGCGCTCGGGACAGCTCATACGAGCAGTACTTC. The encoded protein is CSVEGARDSSYEQYF.